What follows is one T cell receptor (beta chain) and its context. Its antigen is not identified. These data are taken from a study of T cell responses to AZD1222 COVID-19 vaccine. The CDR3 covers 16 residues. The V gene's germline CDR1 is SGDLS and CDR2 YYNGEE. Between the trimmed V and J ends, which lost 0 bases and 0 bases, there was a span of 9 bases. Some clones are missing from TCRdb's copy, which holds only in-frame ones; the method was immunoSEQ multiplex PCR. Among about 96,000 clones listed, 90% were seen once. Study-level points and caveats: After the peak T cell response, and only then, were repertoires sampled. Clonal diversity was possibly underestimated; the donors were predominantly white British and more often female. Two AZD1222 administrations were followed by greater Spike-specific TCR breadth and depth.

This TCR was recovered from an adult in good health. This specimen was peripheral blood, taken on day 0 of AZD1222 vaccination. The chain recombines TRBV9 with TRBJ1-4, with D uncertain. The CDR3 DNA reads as TGTGCCAGCAGCGTAGTCCCGGGTCCAACTAATGAAAAACTGTTTTTT. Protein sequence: CASSVVPGPTNEKLFF.